These T cell receptor beta chains were read from a single sample in a study of T cell clusters in autoimmune cytopenias. TCRdb re-called the multiplex PCR reads and shows each CDR3 protein once, DNA omitted. The listing records around 10,000 distinct CDR3 sequences. The sample was also linked to a second study, of T cell repertoires in aging, cancer and after chemotherapy.

Material for sequencing was peripheral blood. The origin of the receptors is a human donor in good health. Each CDR3 is given with its conserved first and last residue. Clone size is stated in some rows and not others, as once, few, many or a class when expanded.

clone_size	v_call	j_call	cdr3_aa
.	TRBV11-1	TRBJ2-1	CASSLVTGNEQFF
.	TRBV6-1	TRBJ1-6	CASSQGRVDYSPLHF
medium-sized	TRBV6-5	TRBJ1-1	CASSRSPGGTEAFF
.	TRBV12-3/TRBV12-4	TRBJ1-1	CASSFASSDTEAFF
.	TRBV7-9	TRBJ2-7	CASRPLDGSYEQYF
.	TRBV5-4	TRBJ1-1	CASSFLGELNTEAFF
medium-sized	TRBV29-1	TRBJ1-2	CSVVEGNSRGYTF
.	TRBV6-6	TRBJ2-7	CASSTSGSEQYF
.	TRBV6-5	TRBJ2-7	CASSLGRTYEQYF
medium-sized	TRBV29-1	TRBJ1-2	CSVYTGAGGYTF
.	TRBV6-5	TRBJ1-4	CASSPGPGIEKLFF
.	TRBV7-6	TRBJ2-6	CASSLAWDRAGANVLTF